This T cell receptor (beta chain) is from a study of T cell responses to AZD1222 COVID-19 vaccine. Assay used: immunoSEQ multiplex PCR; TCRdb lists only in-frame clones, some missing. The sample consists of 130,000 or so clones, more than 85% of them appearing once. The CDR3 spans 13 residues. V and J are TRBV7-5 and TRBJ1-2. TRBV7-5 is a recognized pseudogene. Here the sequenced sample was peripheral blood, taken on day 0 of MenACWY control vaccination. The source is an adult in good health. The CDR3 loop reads CARSPDGSYGYTF. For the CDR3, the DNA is TGTGCCAGAAGCCCAGACGGGAGCTATGGCTACACCTTC.